The TCR beta chain described here comes from a study of OX40 agonist ivuxolimab in advanced cancers. Blood draws occurred at baseline, cycle 4 day 1, and cycle 7 day 1. Clones were sequenced by immunoSEQ multiplex PCR, and TCRdb holds only the in-frame ones, with some missing. This table holds about 76,000 clones, 88% found once. The CDR3 totals 15 residues. Germline CDR1 MNHEY, CDR2 SVGAGI. The junction had 14 bases not matched to a gene; V was cut back by 5 bases and J by 8 bases. Study results and caveats: CD8+ T cells showed, on average, more clonal expansion than CD4+ cells.

Turning to this clone: What it binds is unknown.

The chain recombines TRBV6-5 with TRBJ1-1; 7 bases match TRBD1. This TCR came from an adult with an advanced solid tumor such as melanoma, head and neck, liver or kidney cancer. The sample consisted of CD4+ or CD8+ T cells sorted from blood, taken in a trial of the OX40 agonist ivuxolimab. CDR3 residues: CASSKNRGSRVEAFF. CDR3 DNA: TGTGCCAGCAGTAAAAACAGGGGATCCAGAGTCGAAGCTTTCTTT.